The entry that follows covers one TCR beta chain sequence. Its antigen is undetermined. The data derive from a study of shared clonotypes between healthy human individuals. Among the donors, all were Caucasian adults who lived in Nashville, Tennessee. The CDR3 runs 14 residues. From germline, CDR1 is GTSNPN and CDR2 SVGIG (reference sequence). J lost 9 bases, V lost 4 bases, and 9 bases had no gene match. The study's findings and limits: Unshared clonotypes carried lower generation probabilities than those common to all four donors.

In the sorted-subset replicate PCRs, 150 to 200 ng DNA, roughly 29,000 T cell genomes, was used. Per the authors' pipeline: Quality scores were absent from the junction-only immunoSEQ sequences, so filtering differed. Assay used: immunoSEQ multiplex PCR; TCRdb lists only in-frame clones, some missing. For V, J and clone size, that table is used; D and trimming come from the DNA. The sample has approximately 2,300,000 clones, 85% to 95% seen once. The TCR comes from a man between 18 and 29 years old in good health. Some clones in this sample may be carry-over from other donors' samples. The sequencing sample was made of naive CD4+ T cells from PBMCs. The subset denotes: CD45RA+ positively selected. The chain couples TRBV30 to TRBJ2-1; 10 bases are shared with TRBD2. The CDR3 here is CAWKSGRARGEQFF. The CDR3 DNA sequence: TGTGCCTGGAAAAGCGGGAGGGCCCGGGGTGAGCAGTTCTTC.